Listed here are 32 T cell receptor beta chains from one sample, sequenced in a study of blood T cell repertoires in COVID-19. Data came from immunoSEQ multiplex PCR; TCRdb stores just in-frame clones and leaves some out. The table includes 150,000 to 200,000 clones, approximately 80% detected once. The sequenced sample consisted of PBMCs or T cells enriched from blood (not recorded which). These TCRs come from a man aged 50 or older who had recovered from COVID-19.

This clone was found a few times. J is TRBJ1-2 and V is TRBV5-6; a possible D gene is TRBD1 (5 bases). The CDR3 covers 16 residues. V was shortened by 0 bases and J by 3 bases, with 15 bases between the two germline ends. From germline, CDR1 is SGHDT and CDR2 YYEEEE. CDR3 sequence: CASSLVLGPKHYGYTF. The CDR3 nucleotides are TGTGCCAGCAGCTTGGTTCTGGGGCCGAAACACTATGGCTACACCTTC.

V gene TRBV7-9 combines with J gene TRBJ2-5, with D maybe TRBD1 (6 bases). With 0 bases removed from V and 5 bases from J, the gap between germline ends came to 16 bases. Germline V gene sequence: CDR1 SEHNR, CDR2 FQNEAQ (reference sequence). This CDR3 contains 16 residues. CDR3 sequence reads: CASSLASSQGRETQYF. The CDR3, as DNA: TGTGCCAGCAGCTTAGCATCGTCACAGGGCAGGGAGACCCAGTACTTC. The variable domain in full, with the rest retrieved from reference TRBV7-9 and TRBJ2-5, is DTGVSQNPRHKITKRGQNVTFRCDPISEHNRLYWYRQTLGQGPEFLTYFQNEAQLEKSRLLSDRFSAERPKGSFSTLEIQRTEQGDSAMYLCASSLASSQGRETQYFGPGTRLLVL.

This clone showed up just a few times. J is TRBJ2-5 and V is TRBV14; 10 bases match TRBD1. CDR3 length: 15 amino acids. Looked up from germline, CDR1 is SGHDN and CDR2 is FVKESK. V was pared by 3 bases and J by 5 bases, with 6 bases of the junction left unmatched. Here the CDR3 DNA reads TGTGCCAGCAGCCAGCTGACAGGGGGCTATGAGACCCAGTACTTC. It specifies CASSQLTGGYETQYF.

This clone has just one count. The genes are TRBV10-3 and TRBJ2-2; the D gene is possibly TRBD1 (6 bases). Trimming took off 7 bases at V and 7 bases at J, with 13 bases between the two ends. The length of the CDR3 is 13 residues. Looked up from germline, CDR1 is ENHRY and CDR2 is SYGVKD. The CDR3 region is CAITQGMGGELFF. The DNA for the CDR3 is TGTGCCATCACCCAGGGGATGGGCGGGGAGCTGTTTTTT.

The CDR3 DNA is TGTGCCAGCAGCCCCAGGACAGGGGCATATGGCTACACCTTC. It yields the protein CASSPRTGAYGYTF. The chain employs TRBV5-8 and TRBJ1-2; 9 bases map to TRBD1. Looked up from germline, CDR1 is SGHTS and CDR2 is YDEGEE. The CDR3 is 14 amino acids. The trim removed 4 bases at V and 5 bases at J, leaving 6 bases unmatched.

The CDR3 is CASSSQITGVPYEQYF. The CDR3, as DNA: TGTGCCAGCAGCTCACAAATTACGGGGGTCCCGTACGAGCAGTACTTC. The chain couples TRBV5-4 to TRBJ2-7, with D maybe TRBD2 (6 bases). Looked up from germline, CDR1 is SGHNT and CDR2 is YYREEE (reference sequence). This CDR3 has 16 amino acids. Trimming stripped 3 bases from V and 4 bases from J, with 20 bases between.

The chain joins TRBV5-4 to TRBJ2-7; D perhaps matches TRBD2 (5 bases). The germline V gene encodes CDR1 SGHNT and CDR2 YYREEE (reference sequence). The germline V and J ends were trimmed by 2 bases and 4 bases, with 10 bases remaining between them. The CDR3 contains 13 residues. The CDR3 region is CASSFDRTYEQYF. The CDR3 nucleotides read TGTGCCAGCAGCTTTGATAGGACTTACGAGCAGTACTTC.

This chain links TRBV27 with TRBJ2-7, with TRBD1 identical over 7 bases. The CDR3 covers 15 residues. V trimming: 4 bases; J trimming: 5 bases; junction bases outside the gene matches: 11. The germline CDR1 and CDR2 sequences are MNHEY and SMNVEV (reference sequence). The CDR3 DNA is TGTGCCAGCAGTTCCCACCGGGACAGCACCCACGAGCAGTACTTC. It is translated as CASSSHRDSTHEQYF.

This clone is a singleton in its sample. This chain joins TRBV6-5 and TRBJ2-5, with TRBD2 matching over 10 bases. This CDR3 has 14 amino acids. The V segment lost 6 bases and the J segment 3 bases; nucleotides outside the gene matches: 4. The germline CDR1 and CDR2 sequences are MNHEY and SVGAGI. The CDR3 nucleotides are TGTGCCAGCAGGATAGCGGGGGGTAAAGAGACCCAGTACTTC. It codes for CASRIAGGKETQYF.

This chain joins TRBV5-1 and TRBJ1-2, with 10 bases that match TRBD1. The CDR3 has 14 residues. CDR1 is SGHRS, CDR2 YFSETQ, per germline. V shed 6 bases, J shed 8 bases, and the junction held 10 bases outside the gene matches. CDR3 amino acids: CASTPGQGGRGYTF. CDR3 coding DNA: TGCGCCAGCACCCCCGGACAGGGGGGTAGGGGCTACACCTTC.

The chain combines TRBV10-2 with TRBJ1-1; no reliable D call. The CDR3 is made up of 16 amino acids. Deletions cut 6 bases from V and 0 bases from J, with 17 bases between. Germline V gene lookup returns CDR1 WSHSY and CDR2 SAAADI. The CDR3 nucleotides read TGCGCCAGCAGCGCGCGAAGGAGCACCTTGAACACTGAAGCTTTCTTT. Translated: CASSARRSTLNTEAFF.

The chain combines TRBV5-1 with TRBJ2-3; the D gene is possibly TRBD1 (6 bases). Trimming removed 4 bases at V and 6 bases at J, with 21 bases between. The length of the CDR3 is 16 residues. Germline V CDR1 and CDR2: SGHRS, YFSETQ. CDR3 protein: CASSEQGRGFADTQYF. In nucleotides, the CDR3 is TGCGCCAGCAGCGAACAGGGAAGGGGGTTCGCGGATACGCAGTATTTT.

V gene TRBV6-5 combines with J gene TRBJ1-2, with a possible D match to TRBD1 (6 bases). The CDR3 consists of 13 residues. Between the trimmed V and J ends, which lost 5 bases and 5 bases, there was a span of 12 bases. Per the germline V gene, CDR1 is MNHEY and CDR2 is SVGAGI. The DNA of the CDR3 is TGTGCCAGCAGTCCAGGGGTATGGTATGGCTACACCTTC. Translated, it gives CASSPGVWYGYTF.

CDR3 in amino acids: CASSEHYLPPYEQYF. CDR3 nucleotide sequence: TGTGCCAGCAGTGAACACTACTTGCCCCCCTACGAGCAGTACTTC. The rearrangement links TRBV2 to TRBJ2-7, with unresolved D. There are 15 residues in the CDR3. Trimming pared 2 bases from V and 2 bases from J, leaving 13 bases between. The germline CDR1 and CDR2 sequences are SNHLY and FYNNEI.

The gene calls are TRBV11-2 and TRBJ1-2; 7 bases are a match to TRBD1. This CDR3 spans 15 amino acids. J gave up 8 bases and V 0 bases, and 9 bases lay outside the gene matches. Looked up from germline, CDR1 is SGHAT and CDR2 is FQNNGV. In DNA form, the CDR3 reads TGTGCCAGCAGCTTAGAGCTGACAGGGAGGTGGGGCTACACCTTC. This codes for CASSLELTGRWGYTF.

This clone was picked up one time. This chain links TRBV18 with TRBJ1-4; no clear D gene. Germline V gene sequence: CDR1 KGHSH, CDR2 LQKENI. Trimming pared 1 base from V and 7 bases from J, leaving 13 bases between. This CDR3 is 15 amino acids long. The CDR3 DNA is TGTGCCAGCTCACCACGGAACAGTATTAGTGAAAAACTGTTTTTT. Its protein product is CASSPRNSISEKLFF.

The chain uses TRBV7-9 and TRBJ2-3, with 9 bases that match TRBD1. V shed 5 bases and J 1 base; nucleotides not matched to a gene: 4. Per germline, CDR1 SEHNR and CDR2 FQNEAQ (reference sequence). The CDR3 is 15 residues long. The CDR3 coding sequence is TGTGCCAGCAGCCCTCGGACAGGGGGCACAGATACGCAGTATTTT. It specifies CASSPRTGGTDTQYF. Full variable domain (outside the CDR3, taken from reference TRBV7-9 and TRBJ2-3): DTGVSQNPRHKITKRGQNVTFRCDPISEHNRLYWYRQTLGQGPEFLTYFQNEAQLEKSRLLSDRFSAERPKGSFSTLEIQRTEQGDSAMYLCASSPRTGGTDTQYFGPGTRLTVL.

The V and J genes are TRBV19 and TRBJ1-2; D is uncertain. Germline V gene lookup returns CDR1 LNHDA and CDR2 SQIVND (reference sequence). The V gene lost 1 base and the J gene lost 0 bases, with 6 bases spanning the gap. The CDR3 sequence is 14 residues long. The CDR3 loop reads CASSIGGANYGYTF. The CDR3 DNA reads as TGTGCCAGTAGTATAGGTGGAGCTAACTATGGCTACACCTTC.

The rearrangement joins TRBV5-1 to TRBJ1-1, with 9 positions matching TRBD1. The CDR3 sequence is 17 residues long. The J segment lost 4 bases and the V segment lost 0 bases, leaving 10 bases of the junction unmatched. CDR1 and CDR2 from the germline V gene are SGHRS and YFSETQ. The CDR3 coding sequence is TGCGCCAGCAGCTTGGTGGGGACAGGGATGTATGGCACTGAAGCTTTCTTT. It yields the protein CASSLVGTGMYGTEAFF. Combining the CDR3 with reference TRBV5-1 and TRBJ1-1 gives the whole variable domain KAGVTQTPRYLIKTRGQQVTLSCSPISGHRSVSWYQQTPGQGLQFLFEYFSETQRNKGNFPGRFSGRQFSNSRSEMNVSTLELGDSALYLCASSLVGTGMYGTEAFFGQGTRLTVV.

The chain combines TRBV27 with TRBJ1-1; D may be TRBD1 (5 bases). The ends were cut back, 6 bases at V and 0 bases at J, with 11 bases in the middle. The CDR3 runs to 14 residues. Germline CDR1 is MNHEY and CDR2 is SMNVEV (reference sequence). The CDR3 DNA sequence: TGTGCCAGCAGGGGGGGGTGGCTGAACACTGAAGCTTTCTTT. This codes for CASRGGWLNTEAFF.

The rearrangement joins TRBV29-1 to TRBJ2-3; a weak D match, TRBD1 (6 bases). V was cut by 4 bases and J by 0 bases, with 11 bases left in between. This CDR3 comprises 14 residues. The V gene's germline CDR1 is SQVTM and CDR2 ANQGSEA. The CDR3 protein is CSVVLGHSTDTQYF. CDR3 sequence (DNA): TGCAGCGTTGTGTTGGGACACAGCACAGATACGCAGTATTTT.

The gene calls are TRBV28 and TRBJ1-1; TRBD1 agrees at 11 bases. J was trimmed by 6 bases and V by 5 bases; bases with no gene match: 11. The CDR3 spans 16 residues. Per germline, CDR1 MDHEN and CDR2 SYDVKM. CDR3 nucleotides: TGTGCCAGCAGTGCCAGGACAGGGGGCGGTTCGGCTGAAGCTTTCTTT. Translation: CASSARTGGGSAEAFF.

The chain links TRBV19 to TRBJ1-5; the match to TRBD1 covers 8 bases. After removal of 1 base from V and 5 bases from J, the junction contained 1 base not matched to a gene. This CDR3 has 14 amino acids. Germline V gene lookup returns CDR1 LNHDA and CDR2 SQIVND (reference sequence). CDR3 in amino acids: CASSIGQGYQPQHF. The CDR3 DNA reads as TGTGCCAGTAGTATAGGACAGGGGTATCAGCCCCAGCATTTT.

The genes are TRBV13 and TRBJ1-1; maybe TRBD1 (6 bases). V lost 5 bases, J lost 1 base, and 11 bases lay in between. The germline gives CDR1 PRHDT, CDR2 FYEKMQ (reference sequence). There are 14 residues in the CDR3. The CDR3 protein is CASSPGHQNTEAFF. DNA for the CDR3: TGTGCCAGCAGCCCGGGACACCAGAACACTGAAGCTTTCTTT.

The chain uses TRBV5-4 and TRBJ1-5; 7 bases match TRBD1. With 0 bases clipped from V and 2 bases from J, the junction kept 5 bases outside the gene matches. Germline V gene sequence: CDR1 SGHNT, CDR2 YYREEE (reference sequence). The CDR3 sequence is 16 residues long. DNA for the CDR3: TGTGCCAGCAGCTTGGTATCAGGGGGTCGCAATCAGCCCCAGCATTTT. It codes for CASSLVSGGRNQPQHF.

The chain is built from TRBV4-3 and TRBJ1-2, with 7 bases matching TRBD1. V lost 1 base and J lost 5; bases outside the gene matches: 7. The CDR3 runs 15 residues. The germline gives CDR1 LGHNA, CDR2 YSLEER. The CDR3 DNA is TGCGCCAGCAGCCAAGGTGGGACAGACGCATATGGCTACACCTTC. Residues: CASSQGGTDAYGYTF.

The chain combines TRBV3-1 (or the pseudogene TRBV3-2) with TRBJ2-3; D not certain. The V end lost 4 bases, the J end lost 6 bases, and 8 bases lay between the germline ends. The CDR3 is 12 residues long. CDR1 is LGHDT and CDR2 is YNNKEL in the germline V gene (reference sequence). The CDR3 bases are TGTGCCAGCAGCCCCTCTTCCGATACGCAGTATTTT. This codes for CASSPSSDTQYF.

V and J are TRBV3-1 (or the pseudogene TRBV3-2) and TRBJ2-7; D unresolved. Germline V lookup: CDR1 LGHDT, CDR2 YNNKEL (reference sequence). V lost 1 base to trimming and J lost 7 bases, with 11 bases between them. The CDR3 covers 13 residues. The CDR3 loop reads CASSQGRRVEQYF. The CDR3 DNA is TGTGCCAGCAGCCAAGGCCGTCGGGTTGAGCAGTACTTC.

The chain combines TRBV6-5 with TRBJ2-1; a weak D match, TRBD2 (6 bases). V gave up 0 bases and J gave up 2 bases, with 8 bases separating them. The germline gives CDR1 MNHEY, CDR2 SVGAGI. The CDR3 is 15 residues long. The CDR3 DNA is TGTGCCAGCAGTTACTCCGGGGGACCCTACAATGAGCAGTTCTTC. This codes for CASSYSGGPYNEQFF.

The CDR3 DNA reads TGTGCCAGCAGCTTGATGGGGGCTTTTGGGGAGACCCAGTACTTC. Its protein is CASSLMGAFGETQYF. V is TRBV7-3 and J is TRBJ2-5; perhaps TRBD1 as D (6 bases). In germline, CDR1 is SGHTA, CDR2 FQGTGA. The CDR3 loop spans 15 amino acids. V lost 3 bases and J 5 bases, leaving 16 bases between the germline ends.

The gene calls are TRBV2 and TRBJ2-3; 9 bases are a match to TRBD1. The CDR3 runs to 18 residues. After removal of 4 bases from V and 4 bases from J, the junction contained 15 bases not matched to a gene. Germline CDR1 is SNHLY and CDR2 is FYNNEI. The CDR3 is CASSASQGAGYGADTQYF. The CDR3 DNA follows: TGTGCCAGCAGTGCCTCACAGGGGGCGGGTTATGGGGCAGATACGCAGTATTTT.

The table lists this clone with a count of one. The V call is TRBV11-2, the J call TRBJ1-2; 7 nucleotides match TRBD1. Germline V gives CDR1 SGHAT, CDR2 FQNNGV. The CDR3 is 14 amino acids. The ends lost 5 bases at V and 1 base at J; junction bases unmatched: 4. This chain's CDR3 is CASSPGTVNYGYTF. CDR3 in DNA: TGTGCCAGCAGCCCCGGGACAGTTAACTATGGCTACACCTTC.